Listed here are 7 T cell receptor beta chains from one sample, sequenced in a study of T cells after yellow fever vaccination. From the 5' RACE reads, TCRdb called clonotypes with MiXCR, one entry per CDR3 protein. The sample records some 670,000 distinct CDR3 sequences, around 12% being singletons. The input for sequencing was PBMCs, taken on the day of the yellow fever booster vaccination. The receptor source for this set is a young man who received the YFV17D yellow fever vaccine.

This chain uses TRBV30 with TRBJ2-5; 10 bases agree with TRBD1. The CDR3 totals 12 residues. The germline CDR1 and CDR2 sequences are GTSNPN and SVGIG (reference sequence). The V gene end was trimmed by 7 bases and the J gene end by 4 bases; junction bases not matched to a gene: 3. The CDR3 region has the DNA TGTGCCTATGGGGACAGGGGAGAGACCCAGTACTTC. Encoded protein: CAYGDRGETQYF.

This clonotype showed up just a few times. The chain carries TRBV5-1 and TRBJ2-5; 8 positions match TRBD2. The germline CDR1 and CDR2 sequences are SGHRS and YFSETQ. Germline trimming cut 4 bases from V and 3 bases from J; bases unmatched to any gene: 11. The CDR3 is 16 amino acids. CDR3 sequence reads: CASSPGVSSGEETQYF. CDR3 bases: TGCGCCAGCAGCCCCGGAGTTAGTAGCGGGGAAGAGACCCAGTACTTC.

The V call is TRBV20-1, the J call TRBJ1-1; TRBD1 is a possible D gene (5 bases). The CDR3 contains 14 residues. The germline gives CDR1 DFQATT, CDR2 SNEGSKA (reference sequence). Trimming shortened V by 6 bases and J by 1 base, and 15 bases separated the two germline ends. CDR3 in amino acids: CSALRAPGNTEAFF. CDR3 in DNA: TGCAGTGCCCTCAGGGCCCCTGGGAACACTGAAGCTTTCTTT.

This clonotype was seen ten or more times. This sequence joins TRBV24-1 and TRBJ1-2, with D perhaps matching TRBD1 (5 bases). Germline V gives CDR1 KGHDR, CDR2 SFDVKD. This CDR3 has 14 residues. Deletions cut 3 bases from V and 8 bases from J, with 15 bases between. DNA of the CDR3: TGTGCCACCAGTGATCCAGGGAGAGGAGAAGGCTACACCTTC. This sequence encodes CATSDPGRGEGYTF.

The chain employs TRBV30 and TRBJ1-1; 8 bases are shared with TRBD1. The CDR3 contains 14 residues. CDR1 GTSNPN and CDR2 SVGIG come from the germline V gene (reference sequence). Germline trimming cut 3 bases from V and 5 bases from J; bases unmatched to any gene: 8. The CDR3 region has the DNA TGTGCCTGGAGCCCCGACAGGGGTATAACTGAAGCTTTCTTT. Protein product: CAWSPDRGITEAFF.

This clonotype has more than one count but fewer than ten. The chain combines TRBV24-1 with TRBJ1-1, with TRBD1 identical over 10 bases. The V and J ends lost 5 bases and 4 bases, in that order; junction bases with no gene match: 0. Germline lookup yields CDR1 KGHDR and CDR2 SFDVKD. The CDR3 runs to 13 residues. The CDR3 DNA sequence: TGTGCCACCAGTGGGACAGGGGGCACTGAAGCTTTCTTT. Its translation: CATSGTGGTEAFF.

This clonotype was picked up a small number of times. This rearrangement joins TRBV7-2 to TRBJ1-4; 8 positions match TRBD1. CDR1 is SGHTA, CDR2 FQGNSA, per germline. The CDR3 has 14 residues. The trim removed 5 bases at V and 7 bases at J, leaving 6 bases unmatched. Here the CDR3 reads CASSTDRDSEKLFF. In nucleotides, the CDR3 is TGTGCCAGCAGCACGGACAGGGATAGTGAAAAACTGTTTTTT. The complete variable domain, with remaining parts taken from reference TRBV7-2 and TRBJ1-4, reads GAGVSQSPSNKVTEKGKDVELRCDPISGHTALYWYRQSLGQGLEFLIYFQGNSAPDKSGLPSDRFSAERTGGSVSTLTIQRTQQEDSAVYLCASSTDRDSEKLFFGSGTQLSVL.